This TCR beta chain was retrieved from a study of T cells after yellow fever vaccination. Overall study findings and caveats: FACS-sorted repertoires could contain abundant clonotypes contaminating from the bulk population.

TCRdb ran MiXCR on the 5' RACE reads and lists one entry per CDR3 protein. The table has approximately 250,000 distinct CDR3 sequences, approximately 5.2% seen once. The table lists this clonotype with many counts. Its specificity is unknown. CDR1 and CDR2 (germline): MGHDK, SYGVNS. The V end was cut by 4 bases, the J end by 4 bases, with 7 bases between. The CDR3 length is 12 residues. The TCR sequence derives from a man between 18 and 35 years old who received the YFV17D yellow fever vaccine. The sequences come from CD4+ T cells sorted from PBMCs, collected on the day of the yellow fever booster vaccination. The chain joins TRBV25-1 to TRBJ1-2; no clear D gene. The chain's CDR3 is CASSGVVYGYTF. In DNA, the CDR3 is TGTGCCAGCAGTGGAGTGGTCTATGGCTACACCTTC.